What follows is one T cell receptor beta chain and its context. CD45RO-negative, CCR7-selected cells formed the naive CD8 fraction, which excluded terminally differentiated effector memory CD45RA+ cells. The protocol was immunoSEQ multiplex PCR, while the TCRdb copy is restricted to in-frame clones and leaves out a portion. The sample has 550,000 to 600,000 clones, roughly 98% seen once. These data originate in a study of shared clonotypes between healthy human individuals. The V gene's germline CDR1 is SEHNR and CDR2 FQNEAQ (reference sequence). This CDR3 comprises 14 residues. The germline V and J ends were trimmed by 4 bases and 2 bases, with 12 bases remaining between them.

Sequenced material: naive CD8+ T cells sorted from blood. This TCR was sampled from a man in his thirties or forties in good health. The V call is TRBV7-9, the J call TRBJ2-7; D unresolved. In nucleotides, the CDR3 is TGTGCCAGCAGCTCCAAAGTCAACACCTACGAGCAGTACTTC. Amino acids: CASSSKVNTYEQYF.